This TCR beta chain originates from a study of patients and donors after allogeneic stem cell transplantation. Via MiXCR, TCRdb re-called the RT-PCR reads, giving one row per CDR3 protein. The sample shows 150,000 to 200,000 distinct CDR3 sequences, roughly 30% of them seen only once. This CDR3 has 14 amino acids. The germline V and J ends were trimmed by 0 bases and 7 bases, with 13 bases remaining between them. The germline CDR1 and CDR2 sequences are MNHNY and SVGAGI (reference sequence). Specimen: blood, either unsorted or a sorted T cell fraction (not recorded which). This clonotype was obtained from a human donor who was either an allogeneic HSCT recipient or a stem cell or donor lymphocyte infusion donor (not recorded which). It is not recorded whose cells these are; they may come from a transplant donor. The V gene is TRBV6-6, the J gene TRBJ2-7; D unclear. CDR3 DNA: TGTGCCAGCAGTTACTCTTCTGTACAGAGAGAGCAGTACTTC. Translation gives CASSYSSVQREQYF.